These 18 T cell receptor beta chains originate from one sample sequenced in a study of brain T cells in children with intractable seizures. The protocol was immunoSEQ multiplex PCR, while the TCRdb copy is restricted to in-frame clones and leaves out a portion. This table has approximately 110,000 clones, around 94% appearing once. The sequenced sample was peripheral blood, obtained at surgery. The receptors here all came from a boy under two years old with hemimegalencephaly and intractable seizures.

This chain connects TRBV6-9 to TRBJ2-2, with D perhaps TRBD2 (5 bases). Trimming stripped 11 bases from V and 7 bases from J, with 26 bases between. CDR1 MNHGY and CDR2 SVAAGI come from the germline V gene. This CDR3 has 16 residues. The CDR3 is CAGPKRDRLLGGELFF. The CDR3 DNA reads TGTGCCGGACCAAAACGGGATCGCCTGCTGGGCGGGGAGCTGTTTTTT.

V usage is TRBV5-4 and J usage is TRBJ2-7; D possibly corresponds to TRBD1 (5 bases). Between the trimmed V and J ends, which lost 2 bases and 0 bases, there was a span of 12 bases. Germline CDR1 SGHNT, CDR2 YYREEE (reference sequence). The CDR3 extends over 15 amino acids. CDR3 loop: CASSFKGPSSYEQYF. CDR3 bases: TGTGCCAGCAGCTTCAAGGGGCCGAGCTCCTACGAGCAGTACTTC.

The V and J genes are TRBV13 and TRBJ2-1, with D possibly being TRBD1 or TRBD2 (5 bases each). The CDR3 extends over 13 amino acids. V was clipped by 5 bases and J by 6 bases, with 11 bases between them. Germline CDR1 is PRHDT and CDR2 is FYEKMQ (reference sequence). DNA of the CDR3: TGTGCCAGCAGCCCGGGACCTCCCAATGAGCAGTTCTTC. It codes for CASSPGPPNEQFF.

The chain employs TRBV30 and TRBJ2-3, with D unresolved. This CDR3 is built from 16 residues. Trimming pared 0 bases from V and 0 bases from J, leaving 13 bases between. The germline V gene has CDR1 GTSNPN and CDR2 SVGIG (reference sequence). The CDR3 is CAWSVGFTSSTDTQYF. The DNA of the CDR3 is TGTGCCTGGAGTGTAGGATTCACCTCTAGCACAGATACGCAGTATTTT.

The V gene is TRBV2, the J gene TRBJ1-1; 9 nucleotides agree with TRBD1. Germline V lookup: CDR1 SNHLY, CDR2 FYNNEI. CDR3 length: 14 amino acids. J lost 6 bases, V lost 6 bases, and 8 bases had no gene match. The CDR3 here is CASRARDRVAEAFF. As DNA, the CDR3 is TGTGCCAGCAGGGCCCGGGACAGGGTGGCTGAAGCTTTCTTT.

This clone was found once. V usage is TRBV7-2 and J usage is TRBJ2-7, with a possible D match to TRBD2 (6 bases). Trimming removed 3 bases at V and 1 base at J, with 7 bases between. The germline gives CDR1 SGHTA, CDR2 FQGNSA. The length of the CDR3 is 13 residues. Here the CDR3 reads CASSLAGSYEQYF. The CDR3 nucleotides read TGTGCCAGCAGCTTGGCGGGGTCCTACGAGCAGTACTTC.

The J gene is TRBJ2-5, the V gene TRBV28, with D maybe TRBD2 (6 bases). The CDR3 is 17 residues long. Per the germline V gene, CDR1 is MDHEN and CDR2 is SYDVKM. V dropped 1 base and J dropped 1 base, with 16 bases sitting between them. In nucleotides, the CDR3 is TGTGCCAGCAGTTTATTGGGGCGGCTCGGGGGCCAAGAGACCCAGTACTTC. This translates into CASSLLGRLGGQETQYF.

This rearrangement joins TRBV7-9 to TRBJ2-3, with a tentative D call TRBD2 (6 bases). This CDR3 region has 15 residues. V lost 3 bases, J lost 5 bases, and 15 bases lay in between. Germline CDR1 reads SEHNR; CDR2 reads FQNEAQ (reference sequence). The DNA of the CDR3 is TGTGCCAGCAGCTTGGTCCGGAGGGGTTTAGATACGCAGTATTTT. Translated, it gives CASSLVRRGLDTQYF.

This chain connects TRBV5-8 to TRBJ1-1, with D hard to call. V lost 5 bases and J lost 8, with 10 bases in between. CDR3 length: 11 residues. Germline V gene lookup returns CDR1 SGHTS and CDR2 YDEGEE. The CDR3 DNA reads TGTGCCAGCAGTTTTGTGTGGGAAGCTTTCTTT. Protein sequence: CASSFVWEAFF. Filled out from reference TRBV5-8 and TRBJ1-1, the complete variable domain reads EAGVTQSPTHLIKTRGQQATLRCSPISGHTSVYWYQQALGLGLQFLLWYDEGEERNRGNFPPRFSGRQFPNYSSELNVNALELEDSALYLCASSFVWEAFFGQGTRLTVV.

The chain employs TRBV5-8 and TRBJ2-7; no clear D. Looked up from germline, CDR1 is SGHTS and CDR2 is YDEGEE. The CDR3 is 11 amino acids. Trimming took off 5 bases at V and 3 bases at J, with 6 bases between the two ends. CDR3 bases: TGTGCCAGCAGAGCTTACTACGAGCAGTACTTC. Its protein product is CASRAYYEQYF.

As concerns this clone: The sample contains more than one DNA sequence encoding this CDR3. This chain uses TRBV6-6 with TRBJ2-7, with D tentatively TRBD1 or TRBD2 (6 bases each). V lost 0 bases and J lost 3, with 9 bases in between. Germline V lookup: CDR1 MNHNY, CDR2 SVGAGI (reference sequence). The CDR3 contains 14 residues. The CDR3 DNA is TGTGCCAGCAGTTACTCCGGGGGCGACTACGAGCAGTACTTC. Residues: CASSYSGGDYEQYF.

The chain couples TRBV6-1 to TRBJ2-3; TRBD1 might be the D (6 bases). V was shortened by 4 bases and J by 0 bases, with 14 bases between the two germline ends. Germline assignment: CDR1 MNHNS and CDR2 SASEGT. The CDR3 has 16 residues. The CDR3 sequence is CASSGGQSHSTDTQYF. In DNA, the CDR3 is TGTGCCAGCAGTGGCGGACAGTCCCATAGCACAGATACGCAGTATTTT.

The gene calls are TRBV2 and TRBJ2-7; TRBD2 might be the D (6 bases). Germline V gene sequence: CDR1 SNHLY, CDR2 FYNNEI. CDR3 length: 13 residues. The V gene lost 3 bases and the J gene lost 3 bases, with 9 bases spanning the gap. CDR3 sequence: CASSEGLNYEQYF. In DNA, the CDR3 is TGTGCCAGCAGTGAGGGACTCAACTACGAGCAGTACTTC. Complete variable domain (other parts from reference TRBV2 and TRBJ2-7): EPEVTQTPSHQVTQMGQEVILRCVPISNHLYFYWYRQILGQKVEFLVSFYNNEISEKSEIFDDQFSVERPDGSNFTLKIRSTKLEDSAMYFCASSEGLNYEQYFGPGTRLTVT.

In DNA, the CDR3 is TGTGCCAGCAGTTTATTAGGACTTAACACCGGGGAGCTGTTTTTT. It is translated as CASSLLGLNTGELFF. V gene TRBV27 combines with J gene TRBJ2-2; D possibly corresponds to TRBD2 (5 bases). With 1 base removed from V and 2 bases from J, the gap between germline ends came to 8 bases. Germline V gene data show CDR1 as MNHEY and CDR2 as SMNVEV (reference sequence). The CDR3 consists of 15 residues.

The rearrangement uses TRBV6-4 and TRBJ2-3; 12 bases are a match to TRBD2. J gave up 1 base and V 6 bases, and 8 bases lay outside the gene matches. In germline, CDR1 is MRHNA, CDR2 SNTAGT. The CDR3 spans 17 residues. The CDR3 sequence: CASRRWTSGVRTDTQYF. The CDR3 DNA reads TGTGCCAGCAGGAGGTGGACTAGCGGGGTCCGCACAGATACGCAGTATTTT.

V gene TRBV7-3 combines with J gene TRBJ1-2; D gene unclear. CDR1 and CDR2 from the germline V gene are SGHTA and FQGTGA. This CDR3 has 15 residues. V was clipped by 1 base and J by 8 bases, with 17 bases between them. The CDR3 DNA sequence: TGTGCCAGCAGCTTAAGGGCAGGCCCCCGTTCGGGCTACACCTTC. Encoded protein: CASSLRAGPRSGYTF.

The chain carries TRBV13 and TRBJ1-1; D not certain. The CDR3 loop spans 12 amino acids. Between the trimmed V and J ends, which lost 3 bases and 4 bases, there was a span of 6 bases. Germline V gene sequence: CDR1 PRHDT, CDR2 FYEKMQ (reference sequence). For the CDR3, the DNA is TGTGCCAGCAGCTTCTTGAGCACTGAAGCTTTCTTT. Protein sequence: CASSFLSTEAFF.

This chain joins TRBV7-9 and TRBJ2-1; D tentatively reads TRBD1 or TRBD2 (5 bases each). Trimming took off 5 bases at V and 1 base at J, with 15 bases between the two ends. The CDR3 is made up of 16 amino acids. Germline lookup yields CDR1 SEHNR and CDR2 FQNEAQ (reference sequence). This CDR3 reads CASSPPAGSSYNEQFF. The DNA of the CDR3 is TGTGCCAGCAGCCCCCCTGCAGGGAGTTCCTACAATGAGCAGTTCTTC.